The entry below describes one TCR beta chain. As originally analysed: Researchers report that nucleated cell counts were estimated from reference gene primer amplification. Here immunoSEQ multiplex PCR was the method, and the copy in TCRdb shows in-frame clones only, minus some. That table supplies the V and J calls and clone size; D and trimming were determined from the DNA. The table includes 150,000 to 200,000 clones, 80% to 95% detected once. The data were obtained in a study of blood T cell repertoires in COVID-19. Study context: Donors in the United States, Italy and Spain gave samples during acute or convalescent COVID-19. PBMCs, B-cell-depleted T cells, or T cells provided the cDNA or gDNA that made up the material.

Germline V CDR1 and CDR2: SGHAT, FQNNGV. The CDR3 consists of 12 residues. V lost 11 bases to trimming and J lost 8 bases; unmatched junction nucleotides: 11. The specimen was peripheral blood. The TCR sequence derives from a woman aged 45-59 years with acute or convalescent COVID-19. The chain carries TRBV11-2 and TRBJ1-2; 7 nucleotides agree with TRBD1. The CDR3 here is CASGDRVKGYTF. In nucleotides, the CDR3 is TGTGCCTCAGGAGACAGGGTAAAGGGCTACACCTTC. Filled out from reference TRBV11-2 and TRBJ1-2, the complete variable domain reads EAGVAQSPRYKIIEKRQSVAFWCNPISGHATLYWYQQILGQGPKLLIQFQNNGVVDDSQLPKDRFSAERLKGVDSTLKIQPAKLEDSAVYLCASGDRVKGYTFGSGTRLTVV.